The sequence of this T cell receptor beta chain was determined in a study of T cells in localized non-small cell lung cancer. This clone was detected only once. TCRdb keeps only in-frame clones here, not all; method: immunoSEQ multiplex PCR. In the table there are 58,000 or so clones, about nine tenths of which are singletons. Germline V CDR1 and CDR2: LNHDA, SQIVND (reference sequence). CDR3 length: 20 amino acids. V gave up 3 bases and J gave up 2 bases, with 27 bases separating them. The rearrangement links TRBV19 to TRBJ2-3; D may match TRBD1 or TRBD2 (6 bases each). The input for sequencing was peripheral blood, taken before any cancer treatment. The receptor was derived from a woman between 35 and 75 years old with stage I lung adenocarcinoma. CDR3 nucleotides: TGTGCCAGTAGTATGAAACGGGGAGGATGGGGGGCCGGGATCACAGATACGCAGTATTTT. Translation: CASSMKRGGWGAGITDTQYF.